This TCR beta chain was captured by sequencing in a study of post-analysis software for immune sequencing data. The CDR3 length is 16 residues. Trimming left V 0 bases short and J 0 bases short, with 13 bases between. In germline, CDR1 is SGHRS, CDR2 YFSETQ. This clonotype was counted a few times. The antigen remains undetermined. Study outcomes and limitations: A handful of TRBV segments were more frequent in patients than controls; TRBV5-6, TRBV5-1 and TRBV20-1 belonged to this group.

Presence of unique molecular identifiers characterized the TCR beta cDNA libraries. MiXCR was run by TCRdb on the PCR reads, yielding one entry per CDR3 protein. The data contain hundreds of thousands of distinct CDR3 sequences, 35% to 40% of them singletons. The chain recombines TRBV5-1 with TRBJ2-7; perhaps D is TRBD1 or TRBD2 (5 bases each). The sample consisted of blood. This TCR was sampled from a girl aged 5-17 years with multiple sclerosis. The CDR3 region is CASSLGSGTRSYEQYF. The DNA for the CDR3 is TGCGCCAGCAGCTTGGGATCAGGGACCCGCTCCTACGAGCAGTACTTC. Full variable domain (missing parts from reference TRBV5-1 and TRBJ2-7): KAGVTQTPRYLIKTRGQQVTLSCSPISGHRSVSWYQQTPGQGLQFLFEYFSETQRNKGNFPGRFSGRQFSNSRSEMNVSTLELGDSALYLCASSLGSGTRSYEQYFGPGTRLTVT.